These 6 T cell receptor beta chains were all obtained from the same sample, sequenced in a study of blood T cell repertoires in COVID-19. Measured with immunoSEQ multiplex PCR; TCRdb has only the in-frame clones, and not every one. Found here are some 500,000 clones, approximately 88% of them singletons; the top ten hold about 2%. Input material: PBMCs or T cells enriched from blood (not recorded which). The source is a woman aged 40 to 50 who had recovered from COVID-19.

The chain employs TRBV27 and TRBJ1-2; 7 positions match TRBD1. The CDR3 contains 15 residues. Germline V gene data show CDR1 as MNHEY and CDR2 as SMNVEV (reference sequence). V lost 5 bases, J lost 1 base, and 7 bases stayed unmatched. CDR3: CASSPRGGLNYGYTF. In nucleotides, the CDR3 is TGTGCCAGCAGTCCCCGAGGGGGCCTTAACTATGGCTACACCTTC.

The chain uses TRBV2 and TRBJ1-5, with unresolved D. The CDR3 runs 14 residues. Germline CDR1 and CDR2: SNHLY and FYNNEI. V lost 3 bases to trimming and J lost 0 bases, with 6 bases between them. This CDR3 is CASSDSYSNQPQHF. DNA for the CDR3: TGTGCCAGCAGTGACAGTTATAGCAATCAGCCCCAGCATTTT.

The V call is TRBV4-3, the J call TRBJ2-2; weak D call: TRBD2 (6 bases). V was clipped by 0 bases and J by 3 bases, with 14 bases between them. This CDR3 is built from 17 residues. Germline CDR1 and CDR2: LGHNA and YSLEER. CDR3 protein: CASSQDARGTHTGELFF. CDR3 bases: TGCGCCAGCAGCCAAGATGCTCGCGGGACGCACACCGGGGAGCTGTTTTTT.

The chain is built from TRBV4-3 and TRBJ2-1; 9 nucleotides align to TRBD2. The germline CDR1 and CDR2 sequences are LGHNA and YSLEER. CDR3 length equals 19 residues. V shed 0 bases, J shed 0 bases, and the junction held 9 bases outside the gene matches. The DNA for the CDR3 is TGCGCCAGCAGCCAAGATCCCACCTATAGCGGGAGCTCCTACAATGAGCAGTTCTTC. Its translation is CASSQDPTYSGSSYNEQFF.

The CDR3 loop is CASSTGQGVYGYTF. The CDR3, as DNA: TGTGCCAGTAGTACCGGACAGGGGGTATATGGCTACACCTTC. The J gene is TRBJ1-2, the V gene TRBV19; 10 positions match TRBD1. This CDR3 has 14 residues. Looked up from germline, CDR1 is LNHDA and CDR2 is SQIVND (reference sequence). Trimming cost V 4 bases and J 5 bases; bases outside gene matches: 4. The complete variable domain, with remaining parts taken from reference TRBV19 and TRBJ1-2, reads DGGITQSPKYLFRKEGQNVTLSCEQNLNHDAMYWYRQDPGQGLRLIYYSQIVNDFQKGDIAEGYSVSREKKESFPLTVTSAQKNPTAFYLCASSTGQGVYGYTFGSGTRLTVV.

V gene TRBV2 combines with J gene TRBJ1-1; unclear D gene. Germline lookup yields CDR1 SNHLY and CDR2 FYNNEI. V lost 8 bases and J 7 bases, leaving 11 bases between the germline ends. The CDR3 contains 11 residues. CDR3 region: CASSLRDEAFF. For the CDR3, the DNA is TGTGCCAGCTCCCTCCGGGATGAAGCTTTCTTT. Variable domain in full (rest from reference TRBV2 and TRBJ1-1): EPEVTQTPSHQVTQMGQEVILRCVPISNHLYFYWYRQILGQKVEFLVSFYNNEISEKSEIFDDQFSVERPDGSNFTLKIRSTKLEDSAMYFCASSLRDEAFFGQGTRLTVV.